This T cell receptor (beta chain) is from a study of post-analysis software for immune sequencing data. General study points: Compared with controls, patients had more of 4 or 5 TRBV segments, including TRBV5-6, TRBV5-1 and TRBV20-1.

Unique molecular identifiers had been added to the TCR beta cDNA libraries. TCRdb fed the PCR reads into MiXCR, producing one record per CDR3 protein. The table includes almost 700,000 distinct CDR3 sequences, 55% to 70% detected once. Looked up from germline, CDR1 is MGHDK and CDR2 is SYGVNS. The CDR3 length is 15 residues. Remarks on this clonotype: Its cognate antigen is unknown. Compared with germline, one end of the junction differs, possibly owing to a read error.

The sequence derives from a girl between 2 and 10 years old with multiple sclerosis. The V call is TRBV25-1, the J call TRBJ2-7; a weak D match, TRBD1 (5 bases). The sample taken for sequencing was blood. The CDR3 reads CTSSHSDRATYEQYF. The DNA for the CDR3 is TGTACCAGTTCACACTCCGACAGAGCTACCTACGAGCAGTACTTC.